These T cell receptor beta chains were read from a single sample in a study of shared clonotypes between healthy human individuals. Some clones are missing from TCRdb's copy, which holds only in-frame ones; the method was immunoSEQ multiplex PCR. The sample has about 470,000 clones, roughly 80% seen once. The source material was PBMCs. The receptors here all came from a woman between 40 and 50 years old in good health. Some clones in this sample may be carry-over from other donors' samples. CDR3s include the opening cysteine and the closing phenylalanine or tryptophan. Fields, in order: clone size, CDR3 length, V gene, J gene, D gene, CDR3 DNA, CDR3 protein. D genes are given only for firm matches. Only some rows state a clone size, as once, few, many or a class for expanded clones.

>NA|16|TRBV7-8|TRBJ2-1|TRBD2
TGTGCCAGCAGCTTAGGGGGCGGGAGCGGCTACAATGAGCAGTTCTTC
CASSLGGGSGYNEQFF
>NA|13|TRBV11-2|TRBJ2-7|NA
TGTGCCAGCAGCCCCCGAATCGGGTACGAGCAGTACTTC
CASSPRIGYEQYF
>once|11|TRBV29-1|TRBJ2-3|NA
TGCAGCGCCTTTAGAACAGATACGCAGTATTTT
CSAFRTDTQYF
>NA|17|TRBV9|TRBJ2-7|NA
TGTGCCAGCAGCGTAGGAGGGGGAGACACAACATCCTACGAGCAGTACTTC
CASSVGGGDTTSYEQYF
>NA|13|TRBV5-4|TRBJ2-7|NA
TGTGCCAGCAGCTTGACAGGAGCCTACGAGCAGTACTTC
CASSLTGAYEQYF
>NA|15|TRBV2|TRBJ2-7|NA
TGTGCCAGCAGTGCGGTGGGGTCCCCGAACTACGAGCAGTACTTC
CASSAVGSPNYEQYF
>NA|16|TRBV15|TRBJ2-5|TRBD2
TGTGCCACCAGCAAAGAGGACGGGAGGGCCTGGGAAACCCAGTACTTC
CATSKEDGRAWETQYF
>NA|14|TRBV19|TRBJ2-1|NA
TGTGCCAGTACCTCCCCGGGGACCCCCAATGAGCAGTTCTTC
CASTSPGTPNEQFF
>NA|13|TRBV2|TRBJ1-1|NA
TGTGCCAGCAGTGGGCGGGGGAACACTGAAGCTTTCTTT
CASSGRGNTEAFF
>NA|15|TRBV7-9|TRBJ2-5|NA
TGTGCCAGCAGCGCGCAGGGTGGGGTAGGGGAGACCCAGTACTTC
CASSAQGGVGETQYF
>NA|19|TRBV7-8|TRBJ1-2|NA
TGTGCCAGCAGCTTAAGATCAGGCCCACTGACGGACGAGGGCTATGGCTACACCTTC
CASSLRSGPLTDEGYGYTF
>once|16|TRBV5-1|TRBJ2-1|TRBD1
TGCGCCAGCAGCTTGGAGGACAGGTGGGACTACAATGAGCAGTTCTTC
CASSLEDRWDYNEQFF
>NA|13|TRBV30|TRBJ1-3|NA
TGTGCCTGGAGCGTAGTAGGGGGGAACACCATATATTTT
CAWSVVGGNTIYF
>NA|14|TRBV5-1|TRBJ1-2|NA
TGCGCCAGCAGCTTGGCCTCGGCCTCCCCAGGCTACACCTTC
CASSLASASPGYTF
>many|15|TRBV9|TRBJ2-3|NA
TGTGCCAGCAGCGTAGAGGCTACAGGGCCATATACGCAGTATTTT
CASSVEATGPYTQYF
>NA|16|TRBV6-6|TRBJ1-1|NA
TGTGCCAGCAGTTACCCCCTCGGTCAAAGGCACACTGAAGCTTTCTTT
CASSYPLGQRHTEAFF
>NA|15|TRBV2|TRBJ1-1|NA
TGTGCCACCGATCTAAGCCCCAGCATGAACACTGAAGCTTTCTTT
CATDLSPSMNTEAFF
>NA|15|TRBV7-9|TRBJ1-4|NA
TGTGCCAGCAGCGCGACACGGGACCCCGTGATGGAACTGTTTTTT
CASSATRDPVMELFF
>NA|14|TRBV7-2|TRBJ1-5|NA
TGTGCCAGCAGCTTAGTCAGGGAGACCCAGCCCCAGCATTTT
CASSLVRETQPQHF
>NA|14|TRBV10-3|TRBJ2-1|NA
TGTGCCATCAGGCCGGAGACTAGAGGGGGTGAGCAGTTCTTC
CAIRPETRGGEQFF
>NA|11|TRBV20-1|TRBJ2-1|NA
TGCAGTGCTACCCTCTACAATGAGCAGTTCTTC
CSATLYNEQFF
>NA|13|TRBV30|TRBJ2-2|NA
TGTGCCTGGAGTCGACAGAACACCGGGGAGCTGTTTTTT
CAWSRQNTGELFF
>many|15|TRBV4-3|TRBJ1-3|NA
TGCGCCAGCAGCCATGACGGGGCCTCTGGAAACACCATATATTTT
CASSHDGASGNTIYF
>few|17|TRBV7-3|TRBJ1-1|TRBD1
TGTGCCAGCAGCGCGTGGACAGGGGGTATGTTGAACACTGAAGCTTTCTTT
CASSAWTGGMLNTEAFF
>NA|15|TRBV5-1|TRBJ2-1|TRBD2
TGCGCCAGCAGTCAACTAGCGGGAGGGTACAATGAGCAGTTCTTC
CASSQLAGGYNEQFF
>NA|15|TRBV5-1|TRBJ2-3|TRBD1
TGCGCCAGCAGCTTGGCAGGGGGAAGCACAGATACGCAGTATTTT
CASSLAGGSTDTQYF
>NA|15|TRBV7-2|TRBJ2-7|TRBD2
TGTGCCAGCAGCATAAGACTAGCGGGAACCTACGAGCAGTACTTC
CASSIRLAGTYEQYF
>NA|14|TRBV30|TRBJ2-7|NA
TGTGCCTGGAGTCAAGACATGGGGCTATACGAGCAGTACTTC
CAWSQDMGLYEQYF
>NA|12|TRBV29-1|TRBJ1-2|NA
TGCAGCGTTGAAACGAGTGACTATGGCTACACCTTC
CSVETSDYGYTF
>NA|15|TRBV6-1|TRBJ1-3|NA
TGTGCCAGCAGTGAAAGAGGCTCGTTCTGGCACACCATATATTTT
CASSERGSFWHTIYF
>NA|16|TRBV6-4|TRBJ2-2|TRBD2
TGTGCCAGCAGTGTTCTAGCGGGAGGTGATACCGGGGAGCTGTTTTTT
CASSVLAGGDTGELFF
>NA|12|TRBV12-5|TRBJ2-7|TRBD1
TGTGCTAGTGGCCTCGGACAGGGGCACCTCTACTTC
CASGLGQGHLYF
>NA|17|TRBV19|TRBJ2-7|TRBD1
TGTGCCAGTAGTATAGATGCCCGACAGGGCCCAGGATACGAGCAGTACTTC
CASSIDARQGPGYEQYF
>few|14|TRBV18|TRBJ1-1|NA
TGTGCCAGCTCACCACCCAGGGCTGGAACTGAAGCTTTCTTT
CASSPPRAGTEAFF
>NA|13|TRBV19|TRBJ2-5|NA
TGTGCCAGTAGTATACAGGGGGGCGAGACCCAGTACTTC
CASSIQGGETQYF
>NA|15|TRBV29-1|TRBJ2-1|NA
TGCAGCGTTGAAGACAGGGCCCAATCCTACAATGAGCAGTTCTTC
CSVEDRAQSYNEQFF
>NA|15|TRBV5-6|TRBJ1-3|NA
TGTGCCAGCAGCATACTAAGGGGTACTGGAAACACCATATATTTT
CASSILRGTGNTIYF
>NA|14|TRBV5-1|TRBJ1-1|TRBD1
TGCGCCAGCAGCCAACAGGGGGCCAACACTGAAGCTTTCTTT
CASSQQGANTEAFF
>NA|15|TRBV5-6|TRBJ2-5|TRBD2
TGTGCCAGCAGCTTGTTGGGGGAGGGCCAAGAGACCCAGTACTTC
CASSLLGEGQETQYF